The clone carrying this T cell receptor (beta chain) was seen only once. Its antigen is unidentified. Measured with immunoSEQ multiplex PCR; TCRdb has only the in-frame clones, and not every one. There are roughly 50,000 clones in the sample; over 75% occur only once, and roughly 6.5% lies in the top ten. This sample was included in a study of OX40 agonist ivuxolimab in advanced cancers. Study summary: Patients received ivuxolimab, an agonistic anti-OX40 (CD134) antibody.

V gave up 1 base and J gave up 4 bases, with 7 bases separating them. This CDR3 has 13 residues. CDR1 and CDR2 from the germline V gene are SGHRS and YFSETQ. Study-wide points: Determination of antigen specificity was not performed for the expanded peripheral T cells. At 0.1-3.0 mg/kg, partial responders had clonal expansion among the lowest observed. Expanded clones tended on average to be more numerous among CD8+ T cells than CD4+.

The chain couples TRBV5-1 to TRBJ2-3, with TRBD2 as a possible D gene (6 bases). This clonotype was obtained from an adult with an advanced solid tumor such as melanoma, head and neck, liver or kidney cancer. Sequenced material: CD4+ or CD8+ T cells sorted from blood, taken in a trial of the OX40 agonist ivuxolimab. The CDR3 reads CASSLTSSDTQYF. The CDR3 DNA follows: TGCGCCAGCAGCTTGACTAGCTCAGATACGCAGTATTTT. Filled out from reference TRBV5-1 and TRBJ2-3, the complete variable domain reads KAGVTQTPRYLIKTRGQQVTLSCSPISGHRSVSWYQQTPGQGLQFLFEYFSETQRNKGNFPGRFSGRQFSNSRSEMNVSTLELGDSALYLCASSLTSSDTQYFGPGTRLTVL.